This is a list of T cell receptor beta chains from one sample in a study of T cell changes during pregnancy in multiple sclerosis. TCRdb keeps only in-frame clones here, not all; method: immunoSEQ multiplex PCR. The sample contains some 80,000 clones, 85% to 95% of which appear only once. Sequencing used peripheral blood, obtained in the third trimester of pregnancy. These receptors came from a female donor with multiple sclerosis, enrolled in a pregnancy study. The conserved cysteine and the conserved F or W are not part of the CDR3 here. Each record gives: V gene, J gene, CDR3 protein.

TRBV10-3	TRBJ1-4	AISESRGQSFATNEKLF
TRBV13	TRBJ1-1	ASSGRTGTTEAF
TRBV19	TRBJ2-7	ASSISRTGGYEQY
TRBV5-1	TRBJ1-3	ASSLEGAVSGNTIY
TRBV6-4	TRBJ2-6	ASSDSTGGSGANVLT
TRBV2	TRBJ1-1	ASSEQNTEAF
TRBV7-9	TRBJ2-3	ASSPPVQGTDTQY
TRBV6-6	TRBJ2-5	ASVREGFEETQY
TRBV29-1	TRBJ2-1	SVEVVPGLDNEQF
TRBV9	TRBJ1-1	ASSVNAAAGNTEAF
TRBV15	TRBJ1-4	ATRTEENEKLF
TRBV5-1	TRBJ2-7	ASSRIGTGDHEQY
TRBV6-6	TRBJ2-7	ASSPPTGRGSYEQY
TRBV30	TRBJ2-1	AWSLLAGGRGEQF
TRBV14	TRBJ1-3	ASSQVRDSGNTIY
TRBV6-5	TRBJ1-4	ASRLSDRVNEKLF
TRBV19	TRBJ1-1	ASSIDLVDTEAF
TRBV5-1	TRBJ2-5	ASSFGGQETQY
TRBV5-1	TRBJ2-3	ASSKLAEPPDTQY
TRBV7-9	TRBJ1-1	ASSSGGAEAF
TRBV7-2	TRBJ1-2	ASTTLTGDGYT
TRBV25-1	TRBJ1-2	ASSYPRGYT
TRBV6-1	TRBJ1-2	ASSEELYQDSNYGYT
TRBV5-5	TRBJ1-2	ASSLEGNGYT
TRBV4-2	TRBJ2-1	ASSQDPLTSGVGNEQF
TRBV7-8	TRBJ1-5	ASSYTTDQPQH
TRBV6-5	TRBJ1-3	ASSPGGQIRNTIY